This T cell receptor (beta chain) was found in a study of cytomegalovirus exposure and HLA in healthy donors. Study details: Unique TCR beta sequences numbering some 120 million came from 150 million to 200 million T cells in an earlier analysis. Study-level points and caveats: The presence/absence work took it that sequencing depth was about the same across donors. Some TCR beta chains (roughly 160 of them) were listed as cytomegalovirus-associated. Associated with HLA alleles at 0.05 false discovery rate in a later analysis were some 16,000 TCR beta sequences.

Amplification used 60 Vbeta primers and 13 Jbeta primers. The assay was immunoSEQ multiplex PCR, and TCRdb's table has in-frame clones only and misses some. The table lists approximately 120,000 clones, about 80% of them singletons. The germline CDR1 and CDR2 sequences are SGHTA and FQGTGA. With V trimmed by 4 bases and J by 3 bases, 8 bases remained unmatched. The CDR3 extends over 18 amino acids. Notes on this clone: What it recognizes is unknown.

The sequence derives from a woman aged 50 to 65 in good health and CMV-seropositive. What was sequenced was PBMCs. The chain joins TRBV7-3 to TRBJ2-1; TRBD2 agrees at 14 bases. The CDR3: CASSSLSTSGRGYNEQFF. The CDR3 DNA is TGTGCCAGCAGCTCGTTATCGACTAGCGGGAGGGGCTACAATGAGCAGTTCTTC.